This T cell receptor beta chain derives from a study of human T cells and chemical hapten exposure. Study background: Epicutaneous patch tests delivered 0.01% DPC to the upper back, with evaluation at 6 days.

The time point here: patch test 1, 2 weeks after DPC sensitization. This sample's treatment: therapeutic diphenylcyclopropenone sensitization with weekly scalp DPC. CDR1 is SGHRS and CDR2 is YFSETQ in the germline V gene. This CDR3 contains 14 residues. Trimming took 0 bases from V and 6 from J, leaving 7 bases between them. One entry per CDR3 protein, called by TCRdb with MiXCR from the RACE reads. The table records around 160,000 distinct CDR3 sequences, roughly 14% of them present only once. The origin of this receptor is a woman in her twenties or thirties with alopecia areata. Some clones in this sample may be carry-over from other donors' samples. This chain joins TRBV5-1 and TRBJ1-6; no clear D. The sequencing used whole blood, collected in connection with sensitization to the hapten diphenylcyclopropenone (DPC). The CDR3 loop reads CASSLAVSNSPLHF. CDR3 sequence (DNA): TGCGCCAGCAGCTTGGCGGTTTCTAATTCACCCCTCCACTTT. The variable domain in full, with the rest retrieved from reference TRBV5-1 and TRBJ1-6, is KAGVTQTPRYLIKTRGQQVTLSCSPISGHRSVSWYQQTPGQGLQFLFEYFSETQRNKGNFPGRFSGRQFSNSRSEMNVSTLELGDSALYLCASSLAVSNSPLHFGNGTRLTVT.